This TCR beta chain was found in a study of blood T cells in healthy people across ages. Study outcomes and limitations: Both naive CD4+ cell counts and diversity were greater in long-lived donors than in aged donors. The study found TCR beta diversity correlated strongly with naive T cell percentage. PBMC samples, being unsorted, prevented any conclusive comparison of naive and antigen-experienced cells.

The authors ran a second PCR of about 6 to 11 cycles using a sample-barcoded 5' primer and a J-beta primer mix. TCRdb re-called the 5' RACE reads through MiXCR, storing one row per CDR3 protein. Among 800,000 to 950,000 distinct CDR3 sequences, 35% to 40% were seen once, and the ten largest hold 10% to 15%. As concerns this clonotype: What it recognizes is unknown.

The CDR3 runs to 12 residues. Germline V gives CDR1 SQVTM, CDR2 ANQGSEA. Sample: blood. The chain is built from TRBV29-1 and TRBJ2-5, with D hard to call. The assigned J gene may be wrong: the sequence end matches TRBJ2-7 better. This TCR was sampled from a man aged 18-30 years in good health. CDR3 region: CSARFPNYEQYF. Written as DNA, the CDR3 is TGCAGCGCTAGGTTCCCTAACTACGAGCAGTACTTC.